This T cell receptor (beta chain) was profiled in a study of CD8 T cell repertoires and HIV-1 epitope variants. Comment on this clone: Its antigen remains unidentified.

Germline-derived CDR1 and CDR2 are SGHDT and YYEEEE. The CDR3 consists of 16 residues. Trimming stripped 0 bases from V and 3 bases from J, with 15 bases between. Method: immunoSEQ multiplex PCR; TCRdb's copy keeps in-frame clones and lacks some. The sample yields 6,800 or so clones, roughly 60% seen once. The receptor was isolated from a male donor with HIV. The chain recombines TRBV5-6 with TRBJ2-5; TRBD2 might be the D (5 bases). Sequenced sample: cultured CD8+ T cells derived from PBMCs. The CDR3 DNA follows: TGTGCCAGCAGCTTGGATATATTTCGGGGAGAAGAGACCCAGTACTTC. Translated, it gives CASSLDIFRGEETQYF.